Listed below are T cell receptor beta chains from one sample, sequenced in a study of cytomegalovirus exposure and HLA in healthy donors. This table comes from immunoSEQ multiplex PCR, and its TCRdb copy is limited to in-frame clones, with some not included. The sample shows 30,000 to 40,000 clones, roughly 82% of them seen only once. The sample was PBMCs. The receptors originated from a woman between 18 and 30 years old in good health and CMV-seropositive. Both conserved end residues are part of each CDR3. A D gene is named only where the DNA matches it firmly. Only part of the rows carry a size: once, few, many, or a class if the clone is expanded.

v_gene: TRBV9
j_gene: TRBJ2-1
abundance: .
d_gene: .
CDR3aa: CASSHLSRDEQFF
CDR3nt: TGTGCCAGCAGCCACCTTAGTCGAGATGAGCAGTTCTTC

v_gene: TRBV15
j_gene: TRBJ2-3
abundance: .
d_gene: .
CDR3aa: CATSSDSQIIGTDTQYF
CDR3nt: TGTGCCACCAGCAGTGATTCCCAGATCATCGGCACAGATACGCAGTATTTT

v_gene: TRBV9
j_gene: TRBJ1-1
abundance: .
d_gene: .
CDR3aa: CASSPTGLGNTEAFF
CDR3nt: TGTGCCAGCAGCCCAACAGGGTTGGGGAACACTGAAGCTTTCTTT

v_gene: TRBV4-1
j_gene: TRBJ1-1
abundance: few
d_gene: .
CDR3aa: CASSQDRGANTEAFF
CDR3nt: TGCGCCAGCAGCCAAGATCGGGGGGCGAACACTGAAGCTTTCTTT

v_gene: TRBV5-1
j_gene: TRBJ2-5
abundance: .
d_gene: TRBD2
CDR3aa: CASSLAGPQETQYF
CDR3nt: TGCGCCAGTTCCCTAGCGGGGCCCCAAGAGACCCAGTACTTC

v_gene: TRBV2
j_gene: TRBJ1-3
abundance: .
d_gene: .
CDR3aa: CASSEWQGGTGNTIYF
CDR3nt: TGTGCCAGCAGTGAATGGCAGGGAGGTACTGGAAACACCATATATTTT

v_gene: TRBV21-1
j_gene: TRBJ1-2
abundance: .
d_gene: .
CDR3aa: CASSSSSSRYGYTF
CDR3nt: TGTGCCAGCAGCAGCTCTTCGTCACGGTATGGCTACACCTTC

v_gene: TRBV7-9
j_gene: TRBJ1-2
abundance: once
d_gene: TRBD1
CDR3aa: CASSLEGRGRNGYTF
CDR3nt: TGTGCCAGCAGCTTAGAGGGCAGGGGGCGGAACGGCTACACCTTC

v_gene: TRBV27
j_gene: TRBJ1-1
abundance: .
d_gene: .
CDR3aa: CASRGQGAEAFF
CDR3nt: TGTGCCAGCAGAGGGCAGGGCGCTGAAGCTTTCTTT

v_gene: TRBV4-1
j_gene: TRBJ2-3
abundance: few
d_gene: TRBD2
CDR3aa: CASSQGQRGVTDTQYF
CDR3nt: TGCGCCAGCAGCCAAGGGCAGCGGGGGGTCACAGATACGCAGTATTTT

v_gene: TRBV7-8
j_gene: TRBJ2-3
abundance: few
d_gene: TRBD2
CDR3aa: CASRPKVGLAGEAQYF
CDR3nt: TGTGCCAGCAGACCCAAAGTGGGACTAGCGGGGGAGGCGCAGTATTTT

v_gene: TRBV29-1
j_gene: TRBJ2-5
abundance: few
d_gene: .
CDR3aa: CSVEDSRGRETQYF
CDR3nt: TGCAGCGTTGAAGACTCGCGGGGCCGTGAGACCCAGTACTTC

v_gene: TRBV9
j_gene: TRBJ2-1
abundance: few
d_gene: TRBD2
CDR3aa: CASSVVPSGGHREQFF
CDR3nt: TGTGCCAGCAGCGTAGTGCCTAGCGGGGGACATAGGGAGCAGTTCTTC

v_gene: TRBV29-1
j_gene: TRBJ2-2
abundance: .
d_gene: TRBD1
CDR3aa: CSVLARGPTNTGELFF
CDR3nt: TGCAGCGTTTTGGCCAGGGGGCCAACGAACACCGGGGAGCTGTTTTTT

v_gene: TRBV9
j_gene: TRBJ1-2
abundance: .
d_gene: .
CDR3aa: CASSLEGGYTF
CDR3nt: TGTGCCAGCAGCTTGGAGGGGGGCTACACCTTC

v_gene: TRBV4-3
j_gene: TRBJ2-7
abundance: .
d_gene: TRBD1
CDR3aa: CASSQGATGIYEQYF
CDR3nt: TGCGCCAGCAGCCAAGGTGCGACAGGGATATACGAGCAGTACTTC

v_gene: TRBV28
j_gene: TRBJ2-3
abundance: .
d_gene: TRBD2
CDR3aa: CASRPGLAHPDTDTQYF
CDR3nt: TGTGCCAGCAGGCCCGGACTAGCCCACCCCGACACAGATACGCAGTATTTT

v_gene: TRBV5-6
j_gene: TRBJ2-6
abundance: few
d_gene: TRBD1
CDR3aa: CASESGQGAWGANVLTF
CDR3nt: TGTGCCAGCGAATCTGGGCAGGGGGCGTGGGGGGCCAACGTCCTGACTTTC

v_gene: TRBV7-9
j_gene: TRBJ1-2
abundance: .
d_gene: TRBD1
CDR3aa: CASSSIRQQGAVDYGYTF
CDR3nt: TGTGCCAGCAGCTCGATACGACAACAGGGGGCGGTGGACTATGGCTACACCTTC

v_gene: TRBV6-6
j_gene: TRBJ1-5
abundance: .
d_gene: .
CDR3aa: CASSYQGPPQHF
CDR3nt: TGTGCCAGCAGTTACCAGGGCCCGCCCCAGCATTTT

v_gene: TRBV15
j_gene: TRBJ1-3
abundance: .
d_gene: TRBD1
CDR3aa: CATSRSGGSGNTIYF
CDR3nt: TGTGCCACCAGCAGATCAGGGGGCTCGGGAAACACCATATATTTT

v_gene: TRBV4-1
j_gene: TRBJ1-5
abundance: .
d_gene: TRBD1
CDR3aa: CASSQGTDTQHF
CDR3nt: TGTGCCAGCAGCCAAGGGACAGATACGCAGCATTTT

v_gene: TRBV9
j_gene: TRBJ2-1
abundance: .
d_gene: .
CDR3aa: CASSVGQGSYNEQFF
CDR3nt: TGTGCCAGCAGCGTAGGGCAGGGTTCCTACAATGAGCAGTTCTTC

v_gene: TRBV2
j_gene: TRBJ1-3
abundance: .
d_gene: .
CDR3aa: CASSRDTVYSGNTIYF
CDR3nt: TGTGCCAGCAGTCGCGACACCGTGTACTCTGGAAACACCATATATTTT

v_gene: TRBV28
j_gene: TRBJ1-2
abundance: .
d_gene: TRBD1
CDR3aa: CASSLLGGPDGYTF
CDR3nt: TGTGCCAGCAGTTTATTAGGGGGCCCTGATGGCTACACCTTC

v_gene: TRBV11-2
j_gene: TRBJ2-5
abundance: once
d_gene: .
CDR3aa: CASSFSGGETQYF
CDR3nt: TGTGCCAGCAGCTTCTCAGGGGGGGAGACCCAGTACTTC

v_gene: TRBV7-8
j_gene: TRBJ1-4
abundance: .
d_gene: .
CDR3aa: CASSFGWASEKLFF
CDR3nt: TGTGCCAGCAGCTTCGGCTGGGCGAGTGAAAAACTGTTTTTT

v_gene: TRBV7-3
j_gene: TRBJ2-7
abundance: .
d_gene: .
CDR3aa: CASSLGGDYEQYF
CDR3nt: TGTGCCAGCAGCTTGGGCGGGGACTACGAGCAGTACTTC

v_gene: TRBV11-2
j_gene: TRBJ1-1
abundance: few
d_gene: .
CDR3aa: CASSLDTVGFTEAFF
CDR3nt: TGTGCCAGCAGCCTCGACACGGTGGGTTTCACTGAAGCTTTCTTT

v_gene: TRBV27
j_gene: TRBJ1-1
abundance: .
d_gene: TRBD1
CDR3aa: CASSLVPDRGGTEAFF
CDR3nt: TGTGCCAGCAGTTTAGTCCCCGACAGGGGTGGCACTGAAGCTTTCTTT

v_gene: TRBV27
j_gene: TRBJ2-1
abundance: .
d_gene: TRBD1
CDR3aa: CASSFWLGDSNEQFF
CDR3nt: TGTGCCAGCAGTTTTTGGTTAGGGGACAGCAATGAGCAGTTCTTC

v_gene: TRBV11-2
j_gene: TRBJ2-7
abundance: .
d_gene: .
CDR3aa: CASSPGAYEQYF
CDR3nt: TGTGCCAGCAGCCCCGGGGCCTACGAGCAGTACTTC

v_gene: TRBV18
j_gene: TRBJ1-1
abundance: .
d_gene: TRBD1
CDR3aa: CASRLDRDTEAFF
CDR3nt: TGTGCCAGCCGCTTGGACAGGGACACTGAAGCTTTCTTT

v_gene: TRBV2
j_gene: TRBJ1-2
abundance: .
d_gene: TRBD1
CDR3aa: CASPRDRLNYGYTF
CDR3nt: TGTGCCAGCCCCCGGGACAGGTTGAACTATGGCTACACCTTC

v_gene: TRBV11-2
j_gene: TRBJ1-1
abundance: .
d_gene: .
CDR3aa: CASSFTGQSKTEAFF
CDR3nt: TGTGCCAGCAGCTTTACGGGACAAAGTAAAACTGAAGCTTTCTTT

v_gene: TRBV28
j_gene: TRBJ2-5
abundance: .
d_gene: TRBD1
CDR3aa: CASSLAGGLETQYF
CDR3nt: TGTGCCAGCAGTTTAGCAGGGGGCTTAGAGACCCAGTACTTC

v_gene: TRBV14
j_gene: TRBJ2-2
abundance: .
d_gene: .
CDR3aa: CASSQELGGALGELFF
CDR3nt: TGTGCCAGCAGCCAAGAGCTGGGCGGGGCCCTCGGGGAGCTGTTTTTT

v_gene: TRBV30
j_gene: TRBJ1-1
abundance: .
d_gene: TRBD1
CDR3aa: CAWSVTTGGTEAFF
CDR3nt: TGTGCCTGGAGTGTAACGACAGGGGGGACTGAAGCTTTCTTT

v_gene: TRBV27
j_gene: TRBJ2-5
abundance: .
d_gene: TRBD2
CDR3aa: CASSSPFSGGKTQYF
CDR3nt: TGTGCCAGCAGTTCACCTTTCTCGGGAGGGAAGACCCAGTACTTC

v_gene: TRBV19
j_gene: TRBJ1-5
abundance: .
d_gene: .
CDR3aa: CASSPQAYSIISQHF
CDR3nt: TGTGCCAGTAGTCCCCAGGCCTACTCAATCATATCCCAGCATTTT

v_gene: TRBV5-8
j_gene: TRBJ2-3
abundance: .
d_gene: .
CDR3aa: CASSFTQGLGRTDTQYF
CDR3nt: TGTGCCAGCAGCTTTACGCAGGGGCTAGGACGCACAGATACGCAGTATTTT

v_gene: TRBV5-1
j_gene: TRBJ2-2
abundance: once
d_gene: TRBD1
CDR3aa: CASSAGQGYTGELFF
CDR3nt: TGCGCCAGCAGCGCGGGACAGGGGTACACCGGGGAGCTGTTTTTT

v_gene: TRBV20-1
j_gene: TRBJ2-7
abundance: .
d_gene: .
CDR3aa: CSARIGQGMHF
CDR3nt: TGCAGTGCTAGAATCGGCCAGGGAATGCACTTC

v_gene: TRBV18
j_gene: TRBJ1-5
abundance: .
d_gene: .
CDR3aa: CASSPSAGSNQPQHF
CDR3nt: TGTGCCAGCTCACCATCGGCAGGGAGCAATCAGCCCCAGCATTTT

v_gene: TRBV7-8
j_gene: TRBJ2-7
abundance: .
d_gene: TRBD2
CDR3aa: CASSLWGGLAGSITLEQYF
CDR3nt: TGTGCCAGCAGCTTATGGGGTGGGCTAGCGGGAAGTATTACTCTCGAGCAGTACTTC

v_gene: TRBV6-4
j_gene: TRBJ2-3
abundance: .
d_gene: TRBD2
CDR3aa: CASSASGGATDTQYF
CDR3nt: TGTGCCAGCAGTGCTAGCGGGGGGGCCACAGATACGCAGTATTTT

v_gene: TRBV28
j_gene: TRBJ2-1
abundance: .
d_gene: TRBD2
CDR3aa: CASTPTQGLRTSGRASYNEQFF
CDR3nt: TGTGCCAGCACCCCTACCCAGGGTCTCCGGACTAGCGGGAGGGCCTCATACAATGAGCAGTTCTTC

v_gene: TRBV4-1
j_gene: TRBJ2-1
abundance: .
d_gene: TRBD2
CDR3aa: CATAGSPLAEKGEQFF
CDR3nt: TGCGCCACCGCCGGGTCCCCTCTAGCGGAGAAGGGTGAGCAGTTCTTC

v_gene: TRBV27
j_gene: TRBJ2-7
abundance: .
d_gene: .
CDR3aa: CASMEGWEQYF
CDR3nt: TGTGCCAGCATGGAGGGGTGGGAGCAGTACTTC

v_gene: TRBV2
j_gene: TRBJ1-5
abundance: .
d_gene: .
CDR3aa: CASASAYSNQPQHF
CDR3nt: TGTGCCAGCGCGTCTGCTTATAGCAATCAGCCCCAGCATTTT

v_gene: TRBV30
j_gene: TRBJ2-3
abundance: .
d_gene: .
CDR3aa: CAWSLFSDTQYF
CDR3nt: TGTGCCTGGAGTCTCTTCTCAGATACGCAGTATTTT

v_gene: TRBV7-6
j_gene: TRBJ2-1
abundance: .
d_gene: TRBD2
CDR3aa: CASSPKGRRSLGLPAYNEQFF
CDR3nt: TGTGCCAGCAGCCCCAAGGGACGGAGATCCTTGGGACTACCCGCCTACAATGAGCAGTTCTTC

v_gene: TRBV5-1
j_gene: TRBJ2-3
abundance: .
d_gene: .
CDR3aa: CASSSAVGAGTQYF
CDR3nt: TGCGCCAGCAGCTCAGCAGTGGGGGCGGGTACGCAGTATTTT

v_gene: TRBV30
j_gene: TRBJ2-5
abundance: .
d_gene: .
CDR3aa: CAWRGNRETQYF
CDR3nt: TGTGCCTGGCGAGGTAATAGAGAGACCCAGTACTTC

v_gene: TRBV6-4
j_gene: TRBJ2-3
abundance: .
d_gene: TRBD2
CDR3aa: CASSPTGGTTDTQYF
CDR3nt: TGTGCCAGCAGCCCTACGGGAGGCACCACAGATACGCAGTATTTT

v_gene: TRBV28
j_gene: TRBJ2-7
abundance: .
d_gene: TRBD2
CDR3aa: CASSRTGGIYEQYF
CDR3nt: TGTGCCAGCAGTAGGACGGGAGGGATCTACGAGCAGTACTTC